Below are 14 T cell receptor beta chains sequenced from a single sample in a study of blood T cell repertoires in COVID-19. Some clones are missing from TCRdb's copy, which holds only in-frame ones; the method was immunoSEQ multiplex PCR. The sample has about 140,000 clones; 76% are singletons. The sample comprised peripheral blood. The source of these receptors is a woman of 80 years or more with active or convalescent COVID-19.

The chain has TRBV18 and TRBJ1-5; tentative D call: TRBD1 (6 bases). Germline CDR1 KGHSH, CDR2 LQKENI. The CDR3 spans 16 residues. V gave up 1 base and J gave up 0 bases, with 10 bases separating them. CDR3 sequence reads: CASSPLGQNSNQPQHF. The CDR3 nucleotides are TGTGCCAGCTCACCACTTGGACAGAATAGCAATCAGCCCCAGCATTTT. Looking up the rest from reference TRBV18 and TRBJ1-5 gives the full variable domain: NAGVMQNPRHLVRRRGQEARLRCSPMKGHSHVYWYRQLPEEGLKFMVYLQKENIIDESGMPKERFSAEFPKEGPSILRIQQVVRGDSAAYFCASSPLGQNSNQPQHFGDGTRLSIL.

V gene TRBV7-2 combines with J gene TRBJ1-4; TRBD1 agrees at 7 bases. V lost 0 bases, J lost 8 bases, and 15 bases stayed unmatched. The CDR3 length is 18 residues. The germline CDR1 and CDR2 sequences are SGHTA and FQGNSA. CDR3 loop: CASSLAPGTAYRREKLFF. The CDR3 DNA reads TGTGCCAGCAGCTTAGCACCGGGGACAGCATATCGTCGCGAAAAACTGTTTTTT.

The CDR3 DNA reads as TGTGCCAGCAGTTTAGGCTTTGAAAACACCATATATTTT. Residues: CASSLGFENTIYF. The chain carries TRBV28 and TRBJ1-3, with D unclear. Per germline, CDR1 MDHEN and CDR2 SYDVKM. Trimming shortened V by 2 bases and J by 6 bases, and 8 bases separated the two germline ends. This CDR3 comprises 13 residues.

The rearrangement links TRBV5-1 to TRBJ1-2; 8 bases line up with TRBD1. The CDR3 contains 16 residues. Germline CDR1 and CDR2: SGHRS and YFSETQ. V lost 1 base to trimming and J lost 8 bases; unmatched junction nucleotides: 13. CDR3 bases: TGCGCCAGCAGCTTGACCTTGACAGGGGAGGTCACCGGCTACACCTTC. Residues: CASSLTLTGEVTGYTF.

CDR3 in amino acids: CASSSTGGYGYTF. The CDR3 nucleotides are TGTGCCAGCAGTTCCACAGGGGGGTATGGCTACACCTTC. The chain couples TRBV12-3 or TRBV12-4 to TRBJ1-2; TRBD1 matches at 8 bases. V was pared by 4 bases and J by 5 bases, with 3 bases of the junction left unmatched. The CDR3 length is 13 residues.

The rearrangement joins TRBV4-3 to TRBJ1-5; no firm D call. The CDR3 sequence is 12 residues long. CDR1 and CDR2 (germline): LGHNA, YSLEER. Trimming took off 2 bases at V and 7 bases at J, with 6 bases between the two ends. This chain's CDR3 is CASSQPGQPQHF. The CDR3 nucleotides are TGCGCCAGCAGCCAACCGGGACAGCCCCAGCATTTT.

This clone has only one observation. V and J are TRBV5-3 and TRBJ2-1; 14 nucleotides align to TRBD2. TRBV5-3 is placed among ORFs of uncertain function. The length of the CDR3 is 23 residues. V shed 4 bases and J 0 bases; nucleotides not matched to a gene: 21. This chain's CDR3 is CARSIDSRTGTSGGRSSYNEQFF. For the CDR3, the DNA is TGTGCCAGAAGCATAGATTCGCGGACCGGGACTAGCGGGGGCCGGAGCTCCTACAATGAGCAGTTCTTC.

The chain couples TRBV2 to TRBJ1-5; no firm D call. From germline, CDR1 is SNHLY and CDR2 FYNNEI. The CDR3 runs 18 residues. Trimming took off 4 bases at V and 3 bases at J, with 22 bases between the two ends. The CDR3 coding sequence is TGTGCCAGCAGTGTACGGTTGGAGGGAACCCCATTCAATCAGCCCCAGCATTTT. This codes for CASSVRLEGTPFNQPQHF.

The gene calls are TRBV5-1 and TRBJ1-1; unclear D gene. The CDR3 extends over 15 amino acids. Germline lookup yields CDR1 SGHRS and CDR2 YFSETQ. V gave up 0 bases and J gave up 4 bases, with 13 bases separating them. DNA for the CDR3: TGCGCCAGCAGCTTGGACGGGGTCGGAGTCACTGAAGCTTTCTTT. It specifies CASSLDGVGVTEAFF.

The chain links TRBV5-1 to TRBJ2-2; D is ambiguous. The length of the CDR3 is 18 residues. Germline CDR1 reads SGHRS; CDR2 reads YFSETQ. Trimming stripped 4 bases from V and 0 bases from J, with 19 bases between. The CDR3: CASSPQPLTLANTGELFF. The CDR3 region has the DNA TGCGCCAGCAGCCCCCAGCCGCTGACACTCGCGAACACCGGGGAGCTGTTTTTT. The complete variable domain, with remaining parts taken from reference TRBV5-1 and TRBJ2-2, reads KAGVTQTPRYLIKTRGQQVTLSCSPISGHRSVSWYQQTPGQGLQFLFEYFSETQRNKGNFPGRFSGRQFSNSRSEMNVSTLELGDSALYLCASSPQPLTLANTGELFFGEGSRLTVL.

This chain uses TRBV27 with TRBJ2-1, with 12 bases fitting TRBD2. The V and J ends lost 8 bases and 8 bases, in that order; junction bases with no gene match: 19. CDR3 size: 18 residues. The germline V gene has CDR1 MNHEY and CDR2 SMNVEV (reference sequence). CDR3 sequence: CASALRVLAGGPGDEQFF. CDR3 in DNA: TGTGCCAGCGCCCTTCGGGTTCTAGCGGGGGGGCCTGGGGATGAGCAGTTCTTC.

V is TRBV28 and J is TRBJ1-2; no definite D call. Trimming removed 5 bases from V and 2 bases from J, with 12 bases in between. Germline loops: CDR1 MDHEN, CDR2 SYDVKM. The CDR3 has 14 residues. The CDR3, as DNA: TGTGCCAGCAGTGGAGGCGGGCAGAACTATGGCTACACCTTC. Protein product: CASSGGGQNYGYTF.

The chain carries TRBV13 and TRBJ2-1; TRBD1 is a possible D gene (6 bases). The length of the CDR3 is 18 residues. Germline V CDR1 and CDR2: PRHDT, FYEKMQ (reference sequence). V was shortened by 7 bases and J by 7 bases, with 29 bases between the two germline ends. The chain's CDR3 is CASKRDPGLTSGVNEQFF. CDR3 in DNA: TGTGCCAGCAAGAGGGACCCGGGGCTTACTTCAGGGGTGAATGAGCAGTTCTTC.

The chain couples TRBV13 to TRBJ2-3; 10 nucleotides match TRBD1. Germline V gene data show CDR1 as PRHDT and CDR2 as FYEKMQ (reference sequence). The CDR3 loop spans 15 amino acids. Trimming took 2 bases from V and 5 from J; bases not matched to a gene: 4. The CDR3 DNA follows: TGTGCCAGCAGCTTACGACAGGGGGCGATAGATACGCAGTATTTT. Its protein product is CASSLRQGAIDTQYF.